The sequence of this TCR beta chain was determined in a study of cytomegalovirus exposure and HLA in healthy donors. General study findings and limits: A later analysis reportedly found that, within productive TCRs, an Asian-associated ancestry cluster had fewer N-insertions than the mean observed across the roughly 690 donors.

Germline V gives CDR1 MNHEY, CDR2 SVGAGI. The length of the CDR3 is 13 residues. V was trimmed by 9 bases and J by 6 bases, leaving 17 bases between them. About this clone: Its target is unknown.

PCR was performed using 60 Vbeta and 13 Jbeta primers. Clones were sequenced by immunoSEQ multiplex PCR, and TCRdb holds only the in-frame ones, with some missing. This table holds about 150,000 clones, around 73% found once. The rearrangement uses TRBV6-5 and TRBJ1-2; perhaps TRBD1 as D (5 bases). Sequencing was done on a sample of PBMCs. The TCR comes from a woman in her late teens or twenties in good health and CMV-seropositive. For the CDR3, the DNA is TGTGCCAGTTCCATCGACGGGGGGAATGGCTACACCTTC. Amino acid sequence: CASSIDGGNGYTF.